The 22 T cell receptor beta chains below all came from one sample that was sequenced in a study of blood T cell repertoires in COVID-19. Clones were sequenced by immunoSEQ multiplex PCR, and TCRdb holds only the in-frame ones, with some missing. The profile covers tens of thousands of clones, with around 80% appearing a single time and roughly 13% taken by the ten largest. Sequencing used peripheral blood. These receptors all stem from an elderly woman with acute or convalescent COVID-19.

V is TRBV19 and J is TRBJ1-1; D gene unclear. Per the germline V gene, CDR1 is LNHDA and CDR2 is SQIVND (reference sequence). The germline V and J ends were trimmed by 1 base and 4 bases, with 7 bases remaining between them. This CDR3 contains 13 residues. The CDR3 nucleotides are TGTGCCAGTAGTATAGGAGGGAGCACTGAAGCTTTCTTT. Translated, it gives CASSIGGSTEAFF.

The chain couples TRBV6-5 to TRBJ2-1, with 12 bases identical to TRBD1. From germline, CDR1 is MNHEY and CDR2 SVGAGI. With 6 bases clipped from V and 9 bases from J, the junction kept 9 bases outside the gene matches. This CDR3 region has 15 residues. DNA of the CDR3: TGTGCCAGCAGACCTGGGACAGGGGGCGGGAGTGAGCAGTTCTTC. It codes for CASRPGTGGGSEQFF.

The chain recombines TRBV18 with TRBJ2-2, with 8 bases that match TRBD1. The germline gives CDR1 KGHSH, CDR2 LQKENI. The V segment lost 1 base and the J segment 4 bases; nucleotides outside the gene matches: 8. The CDR3 totals 17 residues. The CDR3 here is CASSPRIGTGTTGELFF. In DNA, the CDR3 is TGTGCCAGCTCACCACGGATTGGGACAGGCACCACCGGGGAGCTGTTTTTT.

The CDR3 nucleotides are TGTGCCAGCAGCAAAAACCGCCCGGGACAGGGCGCTGGGGCCAACGTCCTGACTTTC. This translates into CASSKNRPGQGAGANVLTF. The chain combines TRBV5-4 with TRBJ2-6; 9 bases match TRBD1. The CDR3 is 19 residues long. The ends lost 4 bases at V and 2 bases at J; junction bases unmatched: 13. Germline lookup yields CDR1 SGHNT and CDR2 YYREEE (reference sequence).

The chain couples TRBV2 to TRBJ2-7; TRBD2 matches 7 bases. CDR3 length: 13 residues. CDR1 and CDR2 (germline): SNHLY, FYNNEI. Trimming removed 8 bases from V and 4 bases from J; junction bases left unmatched: 8. The CDR3 reads CASLGEGSYEQYF. The CDR3, as DNA: TGTGCCAGCCTGGGGGAGGGTTCATACGAGCAGTACTTC.

This clone showed up just once. The V and J genes are TRBV12-3 or TRBV12-4 and TRBJ1-1; D remains unclear. The CDR3 runs 12 residues. V lost 0 bases, J lost 6 bases, and 5 bases lay in between. The CDR3 sequence: CASSLAAAEAFF. CDR3 nucleotide sequence: TGTGCCAGCAGTTTAGCGGCGGCTGAAGCTTTCTTT.

The rearrangement joins TRBV29-1 to TRBJ1-6; TRBD1 agrees at 7 bases. V dropped 6 bases and J dropped 6; count of bases not matched to a gene: 5. Germline loops: CDR1 SQVTM, CDR2 ANQGSEA. This CDR3 spans 13 amino acids. DNA for the CDR3: TGCAGCGTCTCAGGGGGATCTAATTCACCCCTCCACTTT. As protein: CSVSGGSNSPLHF. Based on the CDR3 plus reference TRBV29-1 and TRBJ1-6, the full variable domain is SAVISQKPSRDICQRGTSLTIQCQVDSQVTMMFWYRQQPGQSLTLIATANQGSEATYESGFVIDKFPISRPNLTFSTLTVSNMSPEDSSIYLCSVSGGSNSPLHFGNGTRLTVT.

The chain recombines TRBV7-3 with TRBJ2-1; a possible D gene is TRBD2 (6 bases). Germline values: CDR1 SGHTA, CDR2 FQGTGA. The V end was cut by 0 bases, the J end by 4 bases, with 10 bases between. The CDR3 sequence is 15 residues long. The CDR3 is CASSLTGSVYNEQFF. CDR3 in DNA: TGTGCCAGCAGCTTAACCGGGAGCGTTTACAATGAGCAGTTCTTC.

This clone was recorded once. The V call is TRBV19, the J call TRBJ1-1, with TRBD1 matching over 8 bases. The germline CDR1 and CDR2 sequences are LNHDA and SQIVND (reference sequence). The CDR3 length is 15 residues. J gave up 1 base and V 5 bases, and 6 bases lay outside the gene matches. CDR3 amino acids: CASSADRGANTEAFF. The CDR3 nucleotides read TGTGCCAGTAGTGCTGACAGGGGCGCGAACACTGAAGCTTTCTTT.

The chain combines TRBV4-1 with TRBJ2-3; 8 bases are shared with TRBD2. The germline V gene encodes CDR1 MGHRA and CDR2 YSYEKL. The CDR3 covers 16 residues. V shed 1 base and J 1 base; nucleotides not matched to a gene: 4. CDR3: CASSQAGGVGTDTQYF. In nucleotides, the CDR3 is TGCGCCAGCAGCCAAGCGGGAGGGGTTGGCACAGATACGCAGTATTTT.

The chain has TRBV7-9 and TRBJ2-1; possible D gene TRBD1, 5 bases. CDR3 length: 15 amino acids. Trimming left V 1 base short and J 2 bases short, with 9 bases between. The V gene's germline CDR1 is SEHNR and CDR2 FQNEAQ (reference sequence). The CDR3 here is CASSLVAGTYNEQFF. In nucleotides, the CDR3 is TGTGCCAGCAGCTTAGTGGCAGGGACCTACAATGAGCAGTTCTTC.

V gene TRBV11-2 combines with J gene TRBJ2-2, with TRBD1 matching 10 bases. V was clipped by 4 bases and J by 6 bases; unmatched bases: 11. In germline, CDR1 is SGHAT, CDR2 FQNNGV. The CDR3 consists of 17 residues. As DNA, the CDR3 is TGTGCCAGCAGCTACGGCCTTGTGACAGGGGGCCCCGGGGAGCTGTTTTTT. Translation: CASSYGLVTGGPGELFF.

CDR3 sequence (DNA): TGTGCCAGCAGTTACGGTGTGGGACTGACTAATGAAAAACTGTTTTTT. This encodes CASSYGVGLTNEKLFF. The V call is TRBV6-5, the J call TRBJ1-4, with D tentatively TRBD1 (5 bases). The CDR3 is made up of 16 amino acids. V lost 2 bases to trimming and J lost 2 bases, with 12 bases between them. Looked up from germline, CDR1 is MNHEY and CDR2 is SVGAGI.

The chain links TRBV20-1 to TRBJ1-5, with D possibly TRBD1 on 5 matching bases. The CDR3 is 14 amino acids. V was cut by 3 bases and J by 7 bases, with 16 bases left in between. The germline V gene encodes CDR1 DFQATT and CDR2 SNEGSKA (reference sequence). As DNA, the CDR3 is TGCAGTGCTAGTGTTGGCGGGGCCGGACAGCCCCAGCATTTT. As protein: CSASVGGAGQPQHF.

The rearrangement uses TRBV10-3 and TRBJ1-6, with D perhaps matching TRBD1 (5 bases). The germline V gene encodes CDR1 ENHRY and CDR2 SYGVKD. With 8 bases removed from V and 7 bases from J, the gap between germline ends came to 15 bases. This CDR3 is 14 amino acids long. The CDR3 region is CAIATGTSNSPLHF. DNA for the CDR3: TGTGCCATCGCCACCGGGACTTCGAATTCACCCCTCCACTTT.

This rearrangement joins TRBV5-1 to TRBJ1-3; no reliable D call. V was clipped by 0 bases and J by 0 bases, with 7 bases between them. The CDR3 is 15 amino acids. Per germline, CDR1 SGHRS and CDR2 YFSETQ. The DNA for the CDR3 is TGCGCCAGCAGCTTGGCGCAGGTCTCTGGAAACACCATATATTTT. It translates to CASSLAQVSGNTIYF.

The chain couples TRBV12-3 or TRBV12-4 to TRBJ2-7; no definite D call. The V gene lost 4 bases and the J gene lost 3 bases, with 4 bases spanning the gap. The CDR3 has 11 amino acids. The CDR3 DNA reads TGTGCCAGCAGTTCCGGCTACGAGCAGTACTTC. Translating it yields CASSSGYEQYF.

This clone was seen a few times. The chain employs TRBV5-3 and TRBJ2-1, with D maybe TRBD1 (6 bases). TRBV5-3 is an ORF for which the function is uncertain. V was shortened by 2 bases and J by 7 bases, with 22 bases between the two germline ends. CDR3 length equals 17 residues. CDR3 loop: CARSLSRFCQGRNEQFF. The CDR3 coding sequence is TGTGCCAGAAGCTTAAGCCGGTTCTGTCAGGGGCGAAATGAGCAGTTCTTC.

This clone was counted a few times. The chain couples TRBV2 to TRBJ2-7, with D perhaps matching TRBD2 (5 bases). Germline V gives CDR1 SNHLY, CDR2 FYNNEI. The CDR3 consists of 15 residues. Trimming took 6 bases from V and 0 from J, leaving 15 bases between them. This CDR3 is CASSIDGLSSYEQYF. DNA of the CDR3: TGTGCCAGCAGCATCGACGGACTGAGCTCCTACGAGCAGTACTTC.

V is TRBV28 and J is TRBJ1-1; 7 positions match TRBD1. Germline V lookup: CDR1 MDHEN, CDR2 SYDVKM. The CDR3 is 15 amino acids. V trimming: 5 bases; J trimming: 4 bases; junction bases outside the gene matches: 10. DNA for the CDR3: TGTGCCAGCAGTCCAGCGACAGGGCCGGCCACTGAAGCTTTCTTT. Its protein is CASSPATGPATEAFF.

This rearrangement joins TRBV5-4 to TRBJ1-1; D is ambiguous. Germline lookup yields CDR1 SGHNT and CDR2 YYREEE (reference sequence). The CDR3 extends over 15 amino acids. The V and J ends lost 0 bases and 7 bases respectively, with 16 bases between them. This chain's CDR3 is CASSLVPKWSNEAFF. CDR3 coding DNA: TGTGCCAGCAGCTTGGTACCGAAATGGTCTAATGAAGCTTTCTTT.

As regards this clone: Other DNA sequences within the sample encode an identical CDR3. The chain joins TRBV2 to TRBJ2-1; 10 bases are shared with TRBD2. Trimming took 5 bases from V and 3 from J; bases not matched to a gene: 10. The length of the CDR3 is 17 residues. Germline CDR1 reads SNHLY; CDR2 reads FYNNEI. CDR3 in amino acids: CASSYSGLAGVYNEQFF. The CDR3 DNA reads as TGTGCCAGCAGTTACTCCGGGCTAGCGGGAGTCTACAATGAGCAGTTCTTC.